This note documents a single T cell receptor beta chain sequence. Seattle-derived patients entered the study during active infection and were followed longitudinally. This record belongs to a study of blood T cell repertoires in COVID-19. Overall study context: Acute-phase and convalescent COVID-19 samples originated in the United States, Italy and Spain. Sources were T cells, B-cell-depleted T cells, or PBMCs; the material itself was cDNA or gDNA.

As originally analysed: How many nucleated cells were present was estimated from reference gene primer amplification. Here immunoSEQ multiplex PCR was the method, and the copy in TCRdb shows in-frame clones only, minus some. V and J calls and clone size are copied from that table; D and trimming were computed from the DNA. The repertoire has some 330,000 clones, roughly 86% of them found once; the top ten carry approximately 2%. Per germline, CDR1 DFQATT and CDR2 SNEGSKA (reference sequence). The CDR3 has 14 residues. Trimming cost V 3 bases and J 6 bases, with 12 bases left between them. The sequenced sample was peripheral blood. This chain joins TRBV20-1 and TRBJ1-6; D is possibly TRBD1 (6 bases). This clonotype was sampled from a woman in her 30s with COVID-19, enrolled during active disease. As DNA, the CDR3 is TGCAGTGCTAGTCTGGGACATTTTAATTCACCCCTCCACTTT. It yields the protein CSASLGHFNSPLHF.